This T cell receptor beta chain originates from a study of blood T cell repertoires in COVID-19. Authors' analysis steps: It was from reference gene primer amplification that nucleated cell counts were estimated. Clones were sequenced by immunoSEQ multiplex PCR, and TCRdb holds only the in-frame ones, with some missing. V and J calls plus clone size are reproduced from that table; the DNA served to infer D and trimming. The sample lists around 97,000 clones; roughly 80% were seen once. Sequencing used peripheral blood. The clonotype was recovered from a human donor in a cohort sampled during active COVID-19.

The CDR3 loop is CASSLGVAGVGETQYF. CDR3 coding DNA: TGCGCCAGCAGCCTTGGTGTAGCGGGGGTTGGGGAGACCCAGTACTTC. The chain joins TRBV5-1 to TRBJ2-5; 9 bases map to TRBD2. J was trimmed by 5 bases and V by 4 bases; bases with no gene match: 12. Germline V gene sequence: CDR1 SGHRS, CDR2 YFSETQ. The CDR3 is made up of 16 amino acids.